Sequencing of this T cell receptor beta chain was carried out in a study of blood T cells in healthy people across ages. Study information: About one barcoded beta molecule was captured per two T cells (by template switching).

Combining a sample-barcoded 5' primer with a J-beta primer mix, a second PCR ran for roughly 6 to 12 cycles. Sequencing yielded, for each sample, at least 2.5 million paired-end reads carrying CDR3. One entry per CDR3 protein results from TCRdb running MiXCR on the 5' RACE reads. Among about 970,000 distinct CDR3 sequences listed, around 54% were seen once. V lost 5 bases and J lost 4, with 11 bases in between. This CDR3 comprises 13 residues. CDR1 is SGHAT and CDR2 is FQDESV in the germline V gene (reference sequence). This clonotype was found once. The antigen is unknown. General observations from the study: When set beside aged donors, long-lived donors presented more naive CD4+ cells and higher diversity.

The genes are TRBV11-1 and TRBJ1-2, with D possibly TRBD1 on 5 matching bases. Material: blood. The receptor's source is a woman aged 60 to 75 in good health. The CDR3 sequence is CASSRGTIYGYTF. The CDR3 nucleotides are TGTGCCAGCAGCCGCGGGACTATCTATGGCTACACCTTC. The variable domain in full, with the rest retrieved from reference TRBV11-1 and TRBJ1-2, is EAEVAQSPRYKITEKSQAVAFWCDPISGHATLYWYRQILGQGPELLVQFQDESVVDDSQLPKDRFSAERLKGVDSTLKIQPAELGDSAMYLCASSRGTIYGYTFGSGTRLTVV.